Presented here are 32 T cell receptor beta chains from one specimen sequenced in a study of blood T cell repertoires in COVID-19. Profiled with immunoSEQ multiplex PCR; TCRdb holds only in-frame clones, not every one. The profile shows 250,000 or so clones, about four fifths of them singletons. Sample: PBMCs or T cells enriched from blood (not recorded which). These receptors originate from a man in his forties or fifties who had recovered from COVID-19.

V gene TRBV19 combines with J gene TRBJ2-4; the D gene is possibly TRBD2 (6 bases). The germline V gene encodes CDR1 LNHDA and CDR2 SQIVND (reference sequence). The CDR3 covers 18 residues. Trimming stripped 0 bases from V and 0 bases from J, with 15 bases between. CDR3 protein: CASSIDRSGLLAKNIQYF. The CDR3 DNA follows: TGTGCCAGTAGTATAGATCGATCGGGACTCCTAGCCAAAAACATTCAGTACTTC.

This clone was seen many times. V gene TRBV11-3 combines with J gene TRBJ2-2; maybe TRBD2 (5 bases). V lost 5 bases and J lost 6, with 13 bases in between. Germline loops: CDR1 SGHNT, CDR2 YENEEA. This CDR3 has 14 residues. The CDR3 here is CASSPDYGAGELFF. For the CDR3, the DNA is TGTGCCAGCAGCCCCGACTATGGAGCCGGGGAGCTGTTTTTT.

This clone came up once. An end of the junction does not agree with germline; a read error may underlie this. The chain combines TRBV6-2 or TRBV6-3 with TRBJ2-7, with 7 bases fitting TRBD1. Germline V gives CDR1 MNHEY, CDR2 SVGEGT. This CDR3 comprises 11 residues. The CDR3 DNA follows: TGTGCCAGCAGCAACGACAGGGCGCACGGGTTC. Residues: CASSNDRAHGF.

This clone has a handful of counts. The rearrangement links TRBV7-9 to TRBJ2-1, with TRBD1 identical over 8 bases. V lost 8 bases to trimming and J lost 3 bases; unmatched junction nucleotides: 9. Germline loops: CDR1 SEHNR, CDR2 FQNEAQ (reference sequence). The CDR3 runs 15 residues. The CDR3 here is CASHPHDRGYNEQFF. CDR3 DNA sequence: TGTGCCAGCCACCCACACGACAGGGGCTACAATGAGCAGTTCTTC.

The chain is built from TRBV30 and TRBJ1-3; perhaps TRBD1 as D (5 bases). V gave up 0 bases and J gave up 1 base, with 10 bases separating them. Germline assignment: CDR1 GTSNPN and CDR2 SVGIG (reference sequence). This CDR3 region has 15 residues. The chain's CDR3 is CAWSVRTISGNTIYF. The CDR3 DNA reads as TGTGCCTGGAGTGTTCGGACAATATCTGGAAACACCATATATTTT.

This clone was detected only once. J is TRBJ2-7 and V is TRBV5-1; D perhaps matches TRBD1 (5 bases). The CDR3 runs 13 residues. Germline CDR1 reads SGHRS; CDR2 reads YFSETQ. The V end lost 3 bases, the J end lost 2 bases, and 9 bases lay between the germline ends. The DNA for the CDR3 is TGCGCCAGCAGCTACTCGACAGCCTACGAGCAGTACTTC. The encoded protein is CASSYSTAYEQYF.

This chain joins TRBV7-9 and TRBJ2-1, with 11 bases fitting TRBD2. Germline V gives CDR1 SEHNR, CDR2 FQNEAQ (reference sequence). V lost 4 bases, J lost 10 bases, and 9 bases stayed unmatched. The CDR3 is made up of 15 amino acids. CDR3 amino acids: CASSSGTSGQGEQFF. CDR3 coding DNA: TGTGCCAGCAGCTCCGGGACTAGCGGCCAGGGGGAGCAGTTCTTC.

This rearrangement joins TRBV10-1 to TRBJ2-1, with 11 bases fitting TRBD2. The CDR3 is made up of 16 amino acids. Germline-derived CDR1 and CDR2 are WNHNN and SYGVQD (reference sequence). J lost 7 bases, V lost 0 bases, and 5 bases had no gene match. The CDR3 DNA follows: TGCGCCAGCAGTGAGTCGAAACTAGCGGGAGTAAATGAGCAGTTCTTC. This translates into CASSESKLAGVNEQFF.

The chain carries TRBV28 and TRBJ2-5; weak D call: TRBD2 (5 bases). The V gene lost 2 bases and the J gene lost 6 bases, with 10 bases spanning the gap. From germline, CDR1 is MDHEN and CDR2 SYDVKM. The CDR3 is 13 amino acids. CDR3 amino acids: CASSLAGEKTQYF. In DNA form, the CDR3 reads TGTGCCAGCAGTTTAGCCGGGGAAAAGACCCAGTACTTC.

The rearrangement links TRBV5-1 to TRBJ1-3, with TRBD1 as a possible D gene (5 bases). This CDR3 has 16 residues. V shed 0 bases and J shed 0 bases, with 10 bases lying between them. Looked up from germline, CDR1 is SGHRS and CDR2 is YFSETQ. For the CDR3, the DNA is TGCGCCAGCAGCTTGGGGGGACTGATCTCTGGAAACACCATATATTTT. Translated: CASSLGGLISGNTIYF.

This rearrangement joins TRBV27 to TRBJ1-6, with unresolved D. V dropped 5 bases and J dropped 14 bases, with 16 bases sitting between them. This CDR3 spans 13 amino acids. Germline V gene lookup returns CDR1 MNHEY and CDR2 SMNVEV (reference sequence). The CDR3 here is CASSLGRGWSLHF. In nucleotides, the CDR3 is TGTGCCAGCAGTCTCGGCCGAGGATGGTCCCTCCACTTT.

The genes are TRBV5-1 and TRBJ2-5, with 7 bases matching TRBD1. The CDR3 has 16 residues. The trim removed 4 bases at V and 4 bases at J, leaving 13 bases unmatched. Germline V gives CDR1 SGHRS, CDR2 YFSETQ. In nucleotides, the CDR3 is TGCGCCAGCAGCCTCGAAAACAGGGGATTAGGAGAGACCCAGTACTTC. This translates into CASSLENRGLGETQYF.

The chain joins TRBV5-1 to TRBJ1-1, with TRBD1 identical over 7 bases. From germline, CDR1 is SGHRS and CDR2 YFSETQ. The CDR3 is 13 amino acids. The V and J ends lost 3 bases and 5 bases, in that order; junction bases with no gene match: 4. CDR3 residues: CASSWVTGTEAFF. The CDR3 DNA follows: TGCGCCAGCAGCTGGGTGACAGGGACTGAAGCTTTCTTT. The full variable domain, rest sourced from reference TRBV5-1 and TRBJ1-1, is KAGVTQTPRYLIKTRGQQVTLSCSPISGHRSVSWYQQTPGQGLQFLFEYFSETQRNKGNFPGRFSGRQFSNSRSEMNVSTLELGDSALYLCASSWVTGTEAFFGQGTRLTVV.

This rearrangement joins TRBV7-2 to TRBJ1-1; D is unresolved. In germline, CDR1 is SGHTA, CDR2 FQGNSA. The CDR3 is 13 amino acids. V was cut by 1 base and J by 8 bases, with 11 bases left in between. For the CDR3, the DNA is TGTGCCAGCAGCTTAGATGAGGGAATGGAAGCTTTCTTT. Protein: CASSLDEGMEAFF.

V is TRBV3-1 (or the pseudogene TRBV3-2) and J is TRBJ2-2; 8 positions agree with TRBD1. The CDR3 extends over 16 amino acids. V trimming: 1 base; J trimming: 4 bases; junction bases outside the gene matches: 5. Germline CDR1 reads LGHDT; CDR2 reads YNNKEL (reference sequence). CDR3 loop: CASSQVPGGSTGELFF. The CDR3 DNA reads as TGTGCCAGCAGCCAAGTACCAGGGGGCAGCACCGGGGAGCTGTTTTTT.

In DNA, the CDR3 is TGCGCCAGCAGCTCTAGCGGGGCAACCTACAATGAGCAGTTCTTC. Translation gives CASSSSGATYNEQFF. V usage is TRBV5-1 and J usage is TRBJ2-1, with 9 positions matching TRBD2. The CDR3 contains 15 residues. The germline V gene has CDR1 SGHRS and CDR2 YFSETQ. Trimming removed 3 bases from V and 2 bases from J; junction bases left unmatched: 3.

The J gene is TRBJ2-3, the V gene TRBV7-3, with 12 bases fitting TRBD2. There are 16 residues in the CDR3. J was trimmed by 3 bases and V by 5 bases; bases with no gene match: 6. Looked up from germline, CDR1 is SGHTA and CDR2 is FQGTGA. The CDR3: CASSPTTSGRTDTQYF. CDR3 DNA sequence: TGTGCCAGCAGCCCGACGACTAGCGGGAGAACAGATACGCAGTATTTT.

The J gene is TRBJ2-2, the V gene TRBV19, with 11 bases matching TRBD1. This CDR3 has 13 residues. The V and J ends lost 6 bases and 7 bases, in that order; junction bases with no gene match: 1. The V gene's germline CDR1 is LNHDA and CDR2 SQIVND (reference sequence). Written as DNA, the CDR3 is TGTGCCAGTAGAGGGACAGGGGGCGGGGAGCTGTTTTTT. It encodes CASRGTGGGELFF.

V usage is TRBV7-2 and J usage is TRBJ2-3; 13 nucleotides line up with TRBD2. CDR1 and CDR2 (germline): SGHTA, FQGNSA. The CDR3 extends over 16 amino acids. Germline trimming cut 8 bases from V and 4 bases from J; bases unmatched to any gene: 9. The CDR3 sequence: CASGPGLAGSADTQYF. CDR3 DNA sequence: TGTGCCAGCGGGCCGGGACTAGCGGGATCGGCAGATACGCAGTATTTT.

This chain connects TRBV29-1 to TRBJ2-7; 8 positions agree with TRBD2. This CDR3 is built from 14 residues. V was pared by 3 bases and J by 3 bases, with 7 bases of the junction left unmatched. The germline V gene encodes CDR1 SQVTM and CDR2 ANQGSEA. For the CDR3, the DNA is TGCAGCGTTGAGATCAGCGGGGGATACTACGAGCAGTACTTC. Residues: CSVEISGGYYEQYF.

CDR3 region: CASSYTTGDNYGYTF. As DNA, the CDR3 is TGTGCCAGCAGTTACACGACAGGGGATAACTATGGCTACACCTTC. The genes are TRBV6-5 and TRBJ1-2, with 8 bases identical to TRBD1. Germline CDR1 and CDR2: MNHEY and SVGAGI. The CDR3 has 15 amino acids. With V trimmed by 2 bases and J by 1 base, 3 bases remained unmatched.

The chain is built from TRBV27 and TRBJ1-2; TRBD1 matches 8 bases. The CDR3 consists of 16 residues. CDR1 MNHEY and CDR2 SMNVEV come from the germline V gene (reference sequence). Trimming removed 0 bases from V and 8 bases from J; junction bases left unmatched: 11. The CDR3 DNA sequence: TGTGCCAGCAGTTTATCGGCGGTCAGGGGGCCTTTCGGCTACACCTTC. Translation gives CASSLSAVRGPFGYTF.

The rearrangement uses TRBV24-1 and TRBJ1-2, with TRBD1 matching over 11 bases. The CDR3 sequence is 16 residues long. CDR1 KGHDR and CDR2 SFDVKD come from the germline V gene. J was trimmed by 6 bases and V by 3 bases; bases with no gene match: 8. The CDR3 DNA is TGTGCCACCAGTGATCGGACAGGGGGCGGATTGGATGGCTACACCTTC. This encodes CATSDRTGGGLDGYTF.

The chain employs TRBV18 and TRBJ1-1; 8 bases align to TRBD1. J gave up 3 bases and V 3 bases, and 6 bases lay outside the gene matches. Germline V CDR1 and CDR2: KGHSH, LQKENI. The CDR3 is made up of 15 amino acids. The CDR3 sequence: CASSPGQGAYTEAFF. The CDR3 DNA reads as TGTGCCAGCTCACCCGGGCAGGGGGCCTACACTGAAGCTTTCTTT. The whole variable domain, filled in from reference TRBV18 and TRBJ1-1, reads NAGVMQNPRHLVRRRGQEARLRCSPMKGHSHVYWYRQLPEEGLKFMVYLQKENIIDESGMPKERFSAEFPKEGPSILRIQQVVRGDSAAYFCASSPGQGAYTEAFFGQGTRLTVV.

The CDR3 protein is CASSYIAGHQETQYF. The DNA for the CDR3 is TGTGCCAGCAGTTACATCGCAGGCCACCAAGAGACCCAGTACTTC. The chain combines TRBV6-5 with TRBJ2-5; D is ambiguous. The V gene lost 2 bases and the J gene lost 0 bases, with 10 bases spanning the gap. Germline lookup yields CDR1 MNHEY and CDR2 SVGAGI. The CDR3 extends over 15 amino acids.

The chain combines TRBV18 with TRBJ2-7; 8 nucleotides match TRBD1. J was trimmed by 3 bases and V by 1 base; bases with no gene match: 8. Per germline, CDR1 KGHSH and CDR2 LQKENI. This CDR3 has 16 amino acids. CDR3 sequence (DNA): TGTGCCAGCTCACCACAAGTTAGACAGGGGAACTACGAGCAGTACTTC. Protein product: CASSPQVRQGNYEQYF.

The chain carries TRBV27 and TRBJ2-7; the match to TRBD2 covers 9 bases. The V gene end was trimmed by 3 bases and the J gene end by 2 bases; junction bases not matched to a gene: 5. CDR3 length equals 15 residues. Germline loops: CDR1 MNHEY, CDR2 SMNVEV (reference sequence). The CDR3 here is CASSFISGSPYEQYF. CDR3 bases: TGTGCCAGCAGTTTTATTAGCGGGAGCCCCTACGAGCAGTACTTC.

The chain couples TRBV19 to TRBJ1-4; 9 nucleotides match TRBD1. J lost 4 bases, V lost 4 bases, and 10 bases had no gene match. Germline V gene sequence: CDR1 LNHDA, CDR2 SQIVND (reference sequence). This CDR3 has 17 amino acids. The CDR3 loop reads CASSTPGQGQDNEKLFF. The CDR3 coding sequence is TGTGCCAGTAGTACGCCGGGACAGGGCCAGGATAATGAAAAACTGTTTTTT.

This clone is a singleton in its sample. The chain combines TRBV6-2 or TRBV6-3 with TRBJ2-7; D not certain. The germline V gene encodes CDR1 MNHEY and CDR2 SVGEGT. V lost 5 bases to trimming and J lost 7 bases, with 12 bases between them. This CDR3 spans 12 amino acids. For the CDR3, the DNA is TGTGCCAGCAGTCCGCCAGGCCTGGAGCAGTACTTC. It translates to CASSPPGLEQYF.

The chain couples TRBV5-4 to TRBJ2-1; maybe TRBD1 (5 bases). The CDR3 runs to 15 residues. Per germline, CDR1 SGHNT and CDR2 YYREEE (reference sequence). V was cut by 3 bases and J by 9 bases, with 19 bases left in between. The CDR3: CASSSPDKGPGEQFF. Here the CDR3 DNA reads TGTGCCAGCAGCTCCCCGGACAAGGGTCCTGGTGAGCAGTTCTTC.

The J gene is TRBJ1-5, the V gene TRBV6-5; D is undetermined. V lost 7 bases, J lost 0 bases, and 10 bases lay in between. CDR3 length equals 14 residues. Germline V CDR1 and CDR2: MNHEY, SVGAGI. This CDR3 is CASTHGDSNQPQHF. The CDR3, as DNA: TGTGCCAGCACCCACGGGGATAGCAATCAGCCCCAGCATTTT.

V usage is TRBV7-2 and J usage is TRBJ1-1; D is ambiguous. V lost 5 bases, J lost 1 base, and 11 bases lay in between. The germline V gene encodes CDR1 SGHTA and CDR2 FQGNSA. The CDR3 is 14 residues long. CDR3 sequence reads: CASSPAGTNTEAFF. DNA of the CDR3: TGTGCCAGCAGCCCGGCAGGAACGAACACTGAAGCTTTCTTT.